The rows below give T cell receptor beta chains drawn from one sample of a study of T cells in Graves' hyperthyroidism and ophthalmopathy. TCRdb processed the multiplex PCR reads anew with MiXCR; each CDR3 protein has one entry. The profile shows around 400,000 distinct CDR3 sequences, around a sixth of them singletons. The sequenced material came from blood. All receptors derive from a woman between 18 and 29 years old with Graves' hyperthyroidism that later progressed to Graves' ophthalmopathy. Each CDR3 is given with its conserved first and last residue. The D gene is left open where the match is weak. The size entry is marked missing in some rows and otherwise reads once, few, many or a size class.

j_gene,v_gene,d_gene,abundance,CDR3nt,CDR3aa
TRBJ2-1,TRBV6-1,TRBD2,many,TGTGCCAGCAGTGAAACTAGCGGTTACAATGAGCAGTTCTTC,CASSETSGYNEQFF
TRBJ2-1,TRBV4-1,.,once,TGCGCCAGCAGCCAAGTACGAGGAATCAATGAGCAGTTCTTC,CASSQVRGINEQFF
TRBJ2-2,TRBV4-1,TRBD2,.,TGCGCCAGCAGCCAAGAGCGGGAGCCTCTTACCGGGGAGCTGTTTTTT,CASSQEREPLTGELFF
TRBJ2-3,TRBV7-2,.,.,TGTGCCAGCAGCCCCTCTAGGAGGAGCACAGATACGCAGTATTTT,CASSPSRRSTDTQYF
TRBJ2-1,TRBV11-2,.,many,TGTGCCAGCAGCTTAGAATTTTCCCACGGGGAGTCACTGTACAATGAGCAGTTCTTC,CASSLEFSHGESLYNEQFF
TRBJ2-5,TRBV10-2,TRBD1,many,TGCGCCAGCCGGACAGGGGGCAAGGGGGAGACCCAGTACTTC,CASRTGGKGETQYF
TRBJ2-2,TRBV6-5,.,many,TGTGCCAGCAGTTACGGACAAGACACCGGGGAGCTGTTTTTT,CASSYGQDTGELFF
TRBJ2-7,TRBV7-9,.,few,TGTGCCAGCAGCCCCGCCTCCTACGAGCAGTACTTC,CASSPASYEQYF
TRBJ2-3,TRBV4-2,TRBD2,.,TGTGCCAGCAGCCAAGAAACGGGACTAGTGGATACGCAGTATTTT,CASSQETGLVDTQYF
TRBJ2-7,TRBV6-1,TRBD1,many,TGTGCCAGCAGGGGGGACAGGGTTGAGCAGTACTTC,CASRGDRVEQYF
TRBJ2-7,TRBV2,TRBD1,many,TGTGCCAGCAGTGAAGGGGACAGGGGGCAACACGAGCAGTACTTC,CASSEGDRGQHEQYF
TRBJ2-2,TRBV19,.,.,TGTGCCAGCGCCACTAGAAACACCGGGGAGCTGTTTTTT,CASATRNTGELFF
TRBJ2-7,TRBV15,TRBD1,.,TGTGCCACCAGCAGACCGGGACAGGGATCTCTGGAGCAGTACTTC,CATSRPGQGSLEQYF
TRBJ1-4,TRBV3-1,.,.,TGTGCCAGCAGCCGCTTTGACAGTAATGAAAAACTGTTTTTT,CASSRFDSNEKLFF
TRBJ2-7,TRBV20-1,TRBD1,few,TGCAGTGCCGGGGCACGGGAAAGACAGGGCGAGCAGTACTTC,CSAGARERQGEQYF
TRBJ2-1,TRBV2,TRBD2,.,TGTGCCAGCATTCAGCTAGCGGGAGGTCATGAGCAGTTCTTC,CASIQLAGGHEQFF
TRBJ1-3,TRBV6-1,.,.,TGTGCCAGCAGTGAGACACCGAACCCCTCTGGAAACACCATATATTTT,CASSETPNPSGNTIYF
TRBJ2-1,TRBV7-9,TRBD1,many,TGTGCCAGCAGCGGAAGGGACAGGGTACTAGTCAATGAGCAGTTCTTC,CASSGRDRVLVNEQFF
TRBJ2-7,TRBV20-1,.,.,TGCAGTGCTAGAGGGGACTCCGCCTACGAGCAGTACTTC,CSARGDSAYEQYF
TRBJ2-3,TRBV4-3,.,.,TGCGCCAGCAGCCCCCTACCTAAAGATACGCAGTATTTT,CASSPLPKDTQYF
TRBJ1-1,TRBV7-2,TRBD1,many,TGTGCCAGCAGCCGAGGGGACAGGGCGGTTGGGACTGAAGCTTTCTTT,CASSRGDRAVGTEAFF
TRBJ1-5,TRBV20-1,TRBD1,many,TGCAGTGCTAGAGGGGGGGCAGGGGGCTGGGATCAGCCCCAGCATTTT,CSARGGAGGWDQPQHF
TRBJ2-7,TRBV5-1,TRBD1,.,TGCGCCAGCAGCTCTCGGCAGGGGGCATCTCGCTACGAGCAGTACTTC,CASSSRQGASRYEQYF
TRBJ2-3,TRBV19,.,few,TGTGCCAGTCGGGACGGTCCTAGCACAGATACGCAGTATTTT,CASRDGPSTDTQYF
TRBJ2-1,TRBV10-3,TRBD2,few,TGTGCCATCAGGCCCGGACTAGCGGGGGGCAATGAGCAGTTCTTC,CAIRPGLAGGNEQFF
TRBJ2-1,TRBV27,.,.,TGTGCCAGCAGTTTAAAGGGGGGGGGGGGCGAGCAGTTCTTC,CASSLKGGGGEQFF
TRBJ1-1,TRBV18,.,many,TGTGCCAGCTCACCGGGTGAAGGGAGTACCACTGAAGCTTTCTTT,CASSPGEGSTTEAFF
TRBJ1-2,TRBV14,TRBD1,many,TGTGCCAGCAGCCAAGAAAGGCGAGGGGGCAATGGCTACACCTTC,CASSQERRGGNGYTF